A single sample is the source of the 20 T cell receptor beta chains below, sequenced in a study of early T cells in non-severe SARS-CoV-2 infection. TCRdb re-called the 5' RACE reads through MiXCR, storing one row per CDR3 protein. Of 65,000 to 80,000 distinct CDR3 sequences listed, around 13% are singletons. Sequencing was performed on whole blood. These receptors came from an adult who was a healthcare worker with PCR-confirmed SARS-CoV-2 infection or an uninfected control (not recorded which).

This clonotype was counted a few times. The J gene is TRBJ2-1, the V gene TRBV7-9, with TRBD1 matching 10 bases. CDR3 length: 16 residues. The germline gives CDR1 SEHNR, CDR2 FQNEAQ (reference sequence). Trimming cost V 5 bases and J 5 bases; bases outside gene matches: 9. The CDR3: CASSPSSDRGNNEQFF. The CDR3 DNA sequence: TGTGCCAGCAGCCCAAGCTCGGACAGGGGGAACAATGAGCAGTTCTTC.

This chain connects TRBV5-8 to TRBJ2-3; no reliable D call. This CDR3 contains 14 residues. CDR1 and CDR2 from the germline V gene are SGHTS and YDEGEE. The germline V and J ends were trimmed by 1 base and 1 base, with 7 bases remaining between them. CDR3 in DNA: TGTGCCAGCAGCTTGCATAGGGGCACAGATACGCAGTATTTT. It specifies CASSLHRGTDTQYF.

This clonotype was found many times. This chain joins TRBV7-9 and TRBJ2-2; D ambiguous. The CDR3 loop spans 13 amino acids. Per germline, CDR1 SEHNR and CDR2 FQNEAQ (reference sequence). The V end was cut by 3 bases, the J end by 1 base, with 3 bases between. The CDR3 loop reads CASSFRNTGELFF. DNA for the CDR3: TGTGCCAGCAGCTTCAGGAACACCGGGGAGCTGTTTTTT.

V gene TRBV7-4 combines with J gene TRBJ1-5; a possible D gene is TRBD1 (5 bases). The CDR3 has 14 residues. CDR1 SGHVT and CDR2 SQSDAQ come from the germline V gene. Trimming pared 7 bases from V and 9 bases from J, leaving 19 bases between. CDR3 nucleotide sequence: TGTGCCAGCATCTTCGGCGAGGGGCAGTCGCCCCAGCATTTT. Residues: CASIFGEGQSPQHF.

This chain uses TRBV5-1 with TRBJ2-7; perhaps TRBD1 as D (6 bases). CDR3 length: 17 residues. V lost 4 bases and J 3 bases, leaving 23 bases between the germline ends. Per germline, CDR1 SGHRS and CDR2 YFSETQ. CDR3 amino acids: CASSPKLDSTRGYEQYF. The CDR3 DNA sequence: TGCGCCAGCAGCCCGAAACTGGACAGTACTCGGGGCTACGAGCAGTACTTC.

A few counts support this clonotype. This rearrangement joins TRBV29-1 to TRBJ2-3; D gene unclear. CDR3 length: 13 residues. Trimming took off 4 bases at V and 6 bases at J, with 14 bases between the two ends. The V gene's germline CDR1 is SQVTM and CDR2 ANQGSEA. The CDR3 coding sequence is TGCAGCGTTGTACGGTCGGCCGAGGATACGCAGTATTTT. Its translation: CSVVRSAEDTQYF.

The V and J genes are TRBV7-9 and TRBJ2-7, with D unresolved. The CDR3 sequence is 15 residues long. Germline V gene data show CDR1 as SEHNR and CDR2 as FQNEAQ (reference sequence). The V gene lost 1 base and the J gene lost 6 bases, with 16 bases spanning the gap. CDR3 nucleotides: TGTGCCAGCAGCTTAGTTTCGCAGGAAAGTACCGAGCAGTACTTC. It codes for CASSLVSQESTEQYF.

This clonotype has a handful of counts. This chain joins TRBV14 and TRBJ2-1; tentatively, D is TRBD2 (5 bases). This CDR3 has 15 amino acids. Trimming took 4 bases from V and 1 from J, leaving 11 bases between them. Germline lookup yields CDR1 SGHDN and CDR2 FVKESK. The CDR3 DNA reads TGTGCCAGCAGCCCCGAGTCGGGATCCTACAATGAGCAGTTCTTC. It yields the protein CASSPESGSYNEQFF.

The V gene is TRBV20-1, the J gene TRBJ2-7; possible D gene TRBD2, 5 bases. V gave up 5 bases and J gave up 3 bases, with 17 bases separating them. The CDR3 consists of 14 residues. Germline lookup yields CDR1 DFQATT and CDR2 SNEGSKA (reference sequence). This CDR3 is CSAVGLSPFYEQYF. Written as DNA, the CDR3 is TGCAGTGCTGTTGGACTCTCCCCTTTCTACGAGCAGTACTTC.

This clonotype was seen repeatedly, ten times or more. The chain has TRBV6-2 or TRBV6-3 and TRBJ1-1; D is undetermined. The CDR3 covers 15 residues. Looked up from germline, CDR1 is MNHEY and CDR2 is SVGEGT. The V end lost 5 bases, the J end lost 4 bases, and 17 bases lay between the germline ends. CDR3 sequence reads: CASSATSARSTEAFF. Here the CDR3 DNA reads TGTGCCAGCAGTGCAACGAGTGCCCGGAGCACTGAAGCTTTCTTT.

This clonotype has a count of ten or more. The CDR3 protein is CASRAGSFNEQFF. The CDR3, as DNA: TGTGCCAGCAGGGCCGGAAGTTTCAATGAGCAGTTCTTC. This chain connects TRBV6-1 to TRBJ2-1, with D hard to call. The germline V gene has CDR1 MNHNS and CDR2 SASEGT. The V gene lost 6 bases and the J gene lost 6 bases, with 12 bases spanning the gap. CDR3 size: 13 residues.

On this clonotype itself: A single base separates this from a much larger clone, so it may be a read error. J is TRBJ1-2 and V is TRBV12-3 or TRBV12-4, with 8 nucleotides matching TRBD1. The length of the CDR3 is 15 residues. J gave up 4 bases and V 4 bases, and 8 bases lay outside the gene matches. CDR3 bases: TGTGCCAGCAGTTGCCACCCAGGGGGCGCCTATGGCTACACCTTC. Translation: CASSCHPGGAYGYTF.

This clonotype was seen only a few times. J is TRBJ2-1 and V is TRBV28; maybe TRBD1 (6 bases). This CDR3 spans 16 amino acids. Germline V gene lookup returns CDR1 MDHEN and CDR2 SYDVKM. Trimming cost V 5 bases and J 6 bases, with 20 bases left between them. CDR3 protein: CASSPGQAESPNEQFF. The CDR3 DNA reads as TGTGCCAGCAGTCCGGGACAAGCGGAATCCCCCAATGAGCAGTTCTTC.

This clonotype has at least ten counts. The chain joins TRBV6-2 or TRBV6-3 to TRBJ2-5; perhaps TRBD2 as D (5 bases). The CDR3 consists of 14 residues. Looked up from germline, CDR1 is MNHEY and CDR2 is SVGEGT. V gave up 7 bases and J gave up 5 bases, with 17 bases separating them. This chain's CDR3 is CASNEGRVGETQYF. DNA of the CDR3: TGTGCCAGCAACGAGGGTCGTGTGGGTGAGACCCAGTACTTC.

In this sample, this clonotype turned up many times. V is TRBV20-1 and J is TRBJ2-7; D perhaps matches TRBD1 (6 bases). Germline V lookup: CDR1 DFQATT, CDR2 SNEGSKA (reference sequence). Trimming took off 2 bases at V and 4 bases at J, with 12 bases between the two ends. The CDR3 has 13 residues. CDR3 in amino acids: CSARPKGDYEQYF. The DNA of the CDR3 is TGCAGTGCTAGACCCAAGGGGGATTACGAGCAGTACTTC.

A few counts support this clonotype. This chain links TRBV3-1 with TRBJ2-2, with TRBD2 matching over 8 bases. The germline V gene encodes CDR1 LGHDT and CDR2 YNNKEL (reference sequence). V lost 3 bases to trimming and J lost 6 bases; unmatched junction nucleotides: 9. This CDR3 is 16 amino acids long. The CDR3 region is CASSQGLGLGSGELFF. CDR3 DNA sequence: TGTGCCAGCAGCCAGGGCCTGGGACTAGGATCCGGGGAGCTGTTTTTT.

The table lists this clonotype with a few counts. The V gene is TRBV28, the J gene TRBJ1-1, with a possible D match to TRBD1 (6 bases). The germline V gene has CDR1 MDHEN and CDR2 SYDVKM. This CDR3 contains 13 residues. V dropped 6 bases and J dropped 7 bases, with 15 bases sitting between them. The CDR3 DNA sequence: TGTGCCAGCAGCTGGACAGAAACCGTTGAAGCTTTCTTT. Protein sequence: CASSWTETVEAFF. The full variable domain, its missing parts supplied by reference TRBV28 and TRBJ1-1, is DVKVTQSSRYLVKRTGEKVFLECVQDMDHENMFWYRQDPGLGLRLIYFSYDVKMKEKGDIPEGYSVSREKKERFSLILESASTNQTSMYLCASSWTETVEAFFGQGTRLTVV.

This clonotype turned up a few times. Here the CDR3 reads CATSDGQGVHGYTF. In nucleotides, the CDR3 is TGTGCCACCAGTGACGGACAGGGCGTACATGGCTACACCTTC. The chain is built from TRBV24-1 and TRBJ1-2, with 8 nucleotides matching TRBD1. CDR1 KGHDR and CDR2 SFDVKD come from the germline V gene. CDR3 length: 14 residues. With V trimmed by 4 bases and J by 6 bases, 6 bases remained unmatched.

This clonotype was seen a handful of times. V and J are TRBV6-5 and TRBJ2-1, with 8 bases aligning to TRBD2. Germline V gene sequence: CDR1 MNHEY, CDR2 SVGAGI. The length of the CDR3 is 15 residues. J gave up 15 bases and V 1 base, and 14 bases lay outside the gene matches. The CDR3, as DNA: TGTGCCAGCAGTTACTTGCCGACTAGCGCCTCGTCGGTGTTCTTC. Protein sequence: CASSYLPTSASSVFF.

The V and J genes are TRBV6-1 and TRBJ2-7; possibly TRBD1 or TRBD2 for D (5 bases each). The germline V gene encodes CDR1 MNHNS and CDR2 SASEGT. The CDR3 has 13 amino acids. The ends were cut back, 4 bases at V and 5 bases at J, with 12 bases in the middle. In DNA form, the CDR3 reads TGTGCCAGCAGTGGTTGGGGGACCCACGAGCAGTACTTC. Translating it yields CASSGWGTHEQYF.